These 9 T cell receptor beta chains came from one sample sequenced in a study of blood T cell repertoires in COVID-19 (dated by TCRdb to the early 2020s). The protocol used for the library was the immunoSEQ multiplex PCR assay. TCRdb mirrors the immuneACCESS table, restricted to in-frame sequences. Some clones are absent from its copies; in checked studies, under half trace to an unresolved V gene, and the reason for the others is unknown. The sample table holds roughly 130,000 clones, of which roughly 82% were seen once. Jointly, the top ten make up roughly 14% of the sample. The material sequenced was peripheral blood. All receptors come from a man older than 75 with acute or convalescent COVID-19.

This clone was recorded only once. This chain links TRBV7-9 with TRBJ2-2, with TRBD1 identical over 12 bases. The CDR3 spans 15 residues. Germline CDR1 reads SEHNR; CDR2 reads FQNEAQ (reference sequence). The V and J ends lost 5 bases and 6 bases, in that order; junction bases with no gene match: 4. CDR3 protein: CASSTGQGAAGELFF. The CDR3 nucleotides read TGTGCCAGCAGCACGGGACAGGGGGCAGCCGGGGAGCTGTTTTTT.

The V and J genes are TRBV16 and TRBJ1-6, with D possibly TRBD1 on 5 matching bases. Germline V lookup: CDR1 KGHSY, CDR2 FQNENV. This CDR3 has 15 amino acids. V was cut by 4 bases and J by 7 bases, with 14 bases left in between. CDR3 region: CASSLGGVFNSPLHF. The CDR3 bases are TGTGCCAGCAGCCTGGGAGGGGTATTCAATTCACCCCTCCACTTT.

The V gene is TRBV14, the J gene TRBJ2-1, with D unclear. Trimming left V 5 bases short and J 6 bases short, with 5 bases between. The CDR3 sequence is 11 residues long. The germline V gene has CDR1 SGHDN and CDR2 FVKESK. In DNA, the CDR3 is TGTGCCAGCAGCGTCAGCAATGAGCAGTTCTTC. Its translation is CASSVSNEQFF. The full variable domain, with the rest looked up from reference TRBV14 and TRBJ2-1, is EAGVTQFPSHSVIEKGQTVTLRCDPISGHDNLYWYRRVMGKEIKFLLHFVKESKQDESGMPNNRFLAERTGGTYSTLKVQPAELEDSGVYFCASSVSNEQFFGPGTRLTVL.

This clone has just a few counts. V usage is TRBV2 and J usage is TRBJ1-1; D not resolved. CDR3 length: 11 residues. Trimming stripped 5 bases from V and 3 bases from J, with 4 bases between. Germline CDR1 SNHLY, CDR2 FYNNEI. CDR3 amino acids: CASSSDTEAFF. The DNA for the CDR3 is TGTGCCAGCAGTTCGGACACTGAAGCTTTCTTT.

V gene TRBV27 combines with J gene TRBJ1-2; 7 nucleotides match TRBD1. The V segment lost 5 bases and the J segment 5 bases; nucleotides outside the gene matches: 8. The CDR3 is 14 residues long. The germline V gene has CDR1 MNHEY and CDR2 SMNVEV (reference sequence). CDR3 amino acids: CASSGQVIHYGYTF. The CDR3, as DNA: TGTGCCAGCAGTGGACAGGTCATTCATTATGGCTACACCTTC.

The V and J genes are TRBV7-9 and TRBJ1-4; 8 bases line up with TRBD1. V dropped 4 bases and J dropped 7; count of bases not matched to a gene: 5. The germline gives CDR1 SEHNR, CDR2 FQNEAQ (reference sequence). This CDR3 is built from 14 residues. The CDR3 nucleotides read TGTGCCAGCAGCTCAGGGGGCAGAATTGAAAAACTGTTTTTT. Protein: CASSSGGRIEKLFF. Full variable domain (outside the CDR3, taken from reference TRBV7-9 and TRBJ1-4): DTGVSQNPRHKITKRGQNVTFRCDPISEHNRLYWYRQTLGQGPEFLTYFQNEAQLEKSRLLSDRFSAERPKGSFSTLEIQRTEQGDSAMYLCASSSGGRIEKLFFGSGTQLSVL.

This clone has only a few counts. V gene TRBV7-2 combines with J gene TRBJ1-2; D might be TRBD1 (5 bases). V was clipped by 2 bases and J by 4 bases, with 8 bases between them. Germline CDR1 SGHTA, CDR2 FQGNSA. The CDR3 has 13 amino acids. The CDR3 DNA sequence: TGTGCCAGCAGCTTAACCGGGGGCTATGGCTACACCTTC. Translating gives CASSLTGGYGYTF.

This clone has only a few counts. This chain connects TRBV5-8 to TRBJ2-7, with TRBD1 matching 10 bases. Trimming removed 8 bases from V and 7 bases from J; junction bases left unmatched: 9. Germline V lookup: CDR1 SGHTS, CDR2 YDEGEE. CDR3 size: 13 residues. The CDR3 region is CASGTGQGFEQYF. CDR3 nucleotide sequence: TGTGCCAGTGGTACGGGACAGGGGTTTGAGCAGTACTTC.

The rearrangement uses TRBV11-2 and TRBJ2-5, with 11 bases aligning to TRBD2. V lost 4 bases and J lost 1; bases outside the gene matches: 2. The germline V gene encodes CDR1 SGHAT and CDR2 FQNNGV. The CDR3 extends over 15 amino acids. The DNA of the CDR3 is TGTGCCAGCAGCTCGGGACTAGCGGTCCAAGAGACCCAGTACTTC. This sequence encodes CASSSGLAVQETQYF.